One and the same sample provided the 5 T cell receptor beta chains below, sequenced in a study of blood T cell repertoires in COVID-19. This table comes from immunoSEQ multiplex PCR, and its TCRdb copy is limited to in-frame clones, with some not included. Found here are 100,000 to 120,000 clones, around three quarters of them singletons; the top ten hold about 8.3%. Sequenced input: peripheral blood. The receptors here all came from a woman aged 55-69 years with acute or convalescent COVID-19.

This clone was detected once. V and J are TRBV5-1 and TRBJ2-2, with 10 bases identical to TRBD1. CDR3 length equals 17 residues. Trimming cost V 4 bases and J 4 bases; bases outside gene matches: 10. The germline gives CDR1 SGHRS, CDR2 YFSETQ. The CDR3 reads CASSDTTGGLTTGELFF. The CDR3 nucleotides are TGCGCCAGCAGCGATACGACAGGGGGCTTAACCACCGGGGAGCTGTTTTTT.

The chain links TRBV12-3 or TRBV12-4 to TRBJ1-1; D gene uncertain. The V gene lost 3 bases and the J gene lost 5 bases, with 7 bases spanning the gap. The CDR3 covers 12 residues. Here the CDR3 DNA reads TGTGCCAGCAGTTTGGTACAGACTGAAGCTTTCTTT. It encodes CASSLVQTEAFF.

The CDR3 DNA reads TGTGCCTTGGGTGGCGGTTCCTACGAGCAGTACTTC. Translation gives CALGGGSYEQYF. This chain connects TRBV30 to TRBJ2-7; no reliable D call. Trimming took off 7 bases at V and 1 base at J, with 11 bases between the two ends. The germline gives CDR1 GTSNPN, CDR2 SVGIG (reference sequence). The CDR3 is made up of 12 amino acids. The variable domain in full, completed from reference TRBV30 and TRBJ2-7, reads SQTIHQWPATLVQPVGSPLSLECTVEGTSNPNLYWYRQAAGRGLQLLFYSVGIGQISSEVPQNLSASRPQDRQFILSSKKLLLSDSGFYLCALGGGSYEQYFGPGTRLTVT.

There are a few counts of this clone. V and J are TRBV10-3 and TRBJ1-1; TRBD1 matches at 7 bases. Germline CDR1 and CDR2: ENHRY and SYGVKD. V was clipped by 6 bases and J by 4 bases; unmatched bases: 14. The CDR3 has 16 amino acids. The CDR3 here is CAISEDPQGSSTEAFF. The CDR3 DNA sequence: TGTGCCATCAGCGAGGACCCACAGGGGTCGAGCACTGAAGCTTTCTTT.

The rearrangement uses TRBV5-1 and TRBJ2-7; 7 positions match TRBD1. CDR1 is SGHRS and CDR2 is YFSETQ in the germline V gene. This CDR3 has 15 residues. V shed 8 bases and J 2 bases; nucleotides not matched to a gene: 13. CDR3 protein: CARGLDRDPPYEQYF. DNA of the CDR3: TGCGCCAGGGGATTAGACAGGGACCCGCCCTACGAGCAGTACTTC.